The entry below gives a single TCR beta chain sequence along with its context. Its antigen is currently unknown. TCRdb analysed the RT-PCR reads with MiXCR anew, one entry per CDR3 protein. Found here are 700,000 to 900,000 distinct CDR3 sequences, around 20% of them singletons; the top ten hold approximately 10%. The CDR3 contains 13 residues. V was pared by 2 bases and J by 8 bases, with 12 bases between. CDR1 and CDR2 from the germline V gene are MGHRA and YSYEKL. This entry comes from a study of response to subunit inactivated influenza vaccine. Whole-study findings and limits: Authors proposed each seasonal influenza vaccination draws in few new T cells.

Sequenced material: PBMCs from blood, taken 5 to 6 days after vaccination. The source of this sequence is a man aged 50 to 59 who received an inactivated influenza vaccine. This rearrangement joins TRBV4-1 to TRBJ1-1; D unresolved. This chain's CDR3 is CASSQPPHSEAFF. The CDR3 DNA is TGCGCCAGCAGCCAACCCCCTCACTCGGAAGCTTTCTTT.